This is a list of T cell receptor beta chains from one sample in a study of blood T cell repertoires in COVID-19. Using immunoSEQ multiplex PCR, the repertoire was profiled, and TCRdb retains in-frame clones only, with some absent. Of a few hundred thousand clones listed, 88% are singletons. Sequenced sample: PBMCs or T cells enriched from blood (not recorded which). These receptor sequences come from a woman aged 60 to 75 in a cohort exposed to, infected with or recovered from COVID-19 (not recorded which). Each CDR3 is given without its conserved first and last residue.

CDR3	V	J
ASSNQPLPGEQY	TRBV28	TRBJ2-7
ASSPPGLAGNNEQF	TRBV3-1/TRBV3-2	TRBJ2-1
ASSLDFWGEENTEAF	TRBV5-4	TRBJ1-1
ATSDPRTGSNYGYT	TRBV24-1	TRBJ1-2
ASSLVLRGGETQY	TRBV11-2	TRBJ2-5
ASSPQNMNTEAF	TRBV28	TRBJ1-1
GSMADINSPLH	TRBV18	TRBJ1-6
ASSSLSSSYNSPLH	TRBV27	TRBJ1-6
ASSMNRGNNQPQH	TRBV19	TRBJ1-5
ASSFEGTGGYNEQF	TRBV28	TRBJ2-1
ATSDRRSNEQF	TRBV24-1	TRBJ2-1
ASSPRTSDNEQF	TRBV18	TRBJ2-1
SASPVSYEQY	TRBV20-1	TRBJ2-7
ASSAGTGVQSGQY	TRBV9	TRBJ2-7
ATAIGGTSGNQETQY	TRBV24-1	TRBJ2-5
ASSLTSGPYEQY	TRBV14	TRBJ2-7
ASSLGTGDHQPQH	TRBV27	TRBJ1-5
ASSPTQGLSNEKLF	TRBV7-9	TRBJ1-4
ASSLLREGHNTDTQY	TRBV5-6	TRBJ2-3
AWSRQGANYEQY	TRBV30	TRBJ2-7
ASSFGVAGGYEQY	TRBV7-2	TRBJ2-7
ASSQSTGASTNEKLF	TRBV6-6	TRBJ1-4
ASRPAGQGAYEQY	TRBV6-5	TRBJ2-7
ASSPRQGAVTGELF	TRBV19	TRBJ2-2
ASKPLNQPQH	TRBV28	TRBJ1-5
ASSQPDRAMGGYT	TRBV4-2	TRBJ1-2
ASSFSEGRNTEAF	TRBV28	TRBJ1-1
ASSRLAGDTGELF	TRBV5-1	TRBJ2-2
ASSVGTSGTDTQY	TRBV28	TRBJ2-3